These 29 T cell receptor beta chains were sequenced from one sample in a study of glioma-infiltrating T cells. TCR alpha and beta CDR3 regions were amplified from RNA using iRepertoire nested multiplex PCR. A single record per CDR3 protein comes from TCRdb applying MiXCR to the multiplex PCR reads. The data show roughly 42,000 distinct CDR3 sequences, around 20% seen once. Sequencing input: glioma tissue, nonneoplastic brain tissue, or PBMCs (not recorded which). The source is a human donor with low-grade glioma or glioblastoma, undergoing nonglioma brain surgery, or in good health (not recorded which).

This clonotype was counted ten times or more. The chain combines TRBV2 with TRBJ2-3; 9 bases are shared with TRBD2. The CDR3 totals 15 residues. V dropped 5 bases and J dropped 0; count of bases not matched to a gene: 3. Germline V lookup: CDR1 SNHLY, CDR2 FYNNEI. In DNA, the CDR3 is TGTGCCAGCAGTTTTAGCGGGGGAAGCACAGATACGCAGTATTTT. The encoded protein is CASSFSGGSTDTQYF.

This clonotype showed up just once. Since a much larger clone is just one base distant, this may be a read error. V gene TRBV12-3 or TRBV12-4 combines with J gene TRBJ1-4; no definite D call. The CDR3 extends over 14 amino acids. V lost 5 bases, J lost 8 bases, and 15 bases lay in between. In DNA form, the CDR3 reads TGTGCCAGCAGTCCCACGAAAGGGCGCGAAAAACTGTTTTTT. Its translation is CASSPTKGREKLFF.

This clonotype has at least ten counts. This chain links TRBV12-3 or TRBV12-4 with TRBJ1-1; perhaps TRBD1 as D (5 bases). CDR3 length: 13 residues. Trimming pared 6 bases from V and 5 bases from J, leaving 13 bases between. Written as DNA, the CDR3 is TGTGCCAGCAGGGACTCGAGGGGTACTGAAGCTTTCTTT. It encodes CASRDSRGTEAFF.

This clonotype is medium-sized (0.01 to 0.1%). The chain couples TRBV27 to TRBJ2-1, with TRBD2 identical over 9 bases. Germline CDR1 is MNHEY and CDR2 is SMNVEV (reference sequence). This CDR3 is 15 amino acids long. The J segment lost 2 bases and the V segment lost 5 bases, leaving 4 bases of the junction unmatched. Written as DNA, the CDR3 is TGTGCCAGCAGTATCCTAGCGGGGCCCTACAATGAGCAGTTCTTC. Translating it yields CASSILAGPYNEQFF.

This clonotype was counted ten times or more. CDR3 DNA sequence: TGTGCCAGCAGTGAAAATAGGCGAGAGACCCAGTACTTC. This encodes CASSENRRETQYF. The rearrangement joins TRBV2 to TRBJ2-5; D is undetermined. This CDR3 is 13 amino acids long. The V gene lost 2 bases and the J gene lost 4 bases, with 8 bases spanning the gap. Germline loops: CDR1 SNHLY, CDR2 FYNNEI.

The chain links TRBV4-1 to TRBJ2-5; maybe TRBD2 (6 bases). The CDR3 totals 13 residues. Trimming left V 4 bases short and J 5 bases short, with 11 bases between. Germline-derived CDR1 and CDR2 are MGHRA and YSYEKL. For the CDR3, the DNA is TGCGCCAGCAGCCTGGGGCTAGCGGAGACCCAGTACTTC. Its translation is CASSLGLAETQYF.

This clonotype was recorded at least ten times. The rearrangement uses TRBV6-1 and TRBJ2-7; the D is unclear. CDR1 is MNHNS, CDR2 SASEGT, per germline. Trimming cost V 5 bases and J 2 bases, with 1 base left between them. The CDR3 length is 10 residues. The CDR3 DNA sequence: TGTGCCAGCAGTACCTACGAGCAGTACTTC. Its translation: CASSTYEQYF.

For this clonotype: Germline is not matched at one junction end, which may reflect a read error. The chain joins TRBV12-3 or TRBV12-4 to TRBJ1-4; perhaps TRBD1 as D (6 bases). The CDR3 is 14 residues long. CDR3 sequence reads: CARSPQAGEWKLFF. The CDR3 DNA follows: TGTGCCCGCAGTCCCCAGGCAGGGGAGTGGAAACTGTTTTTT.

Details on this clonotype: No conserved phenylalanine or tryptophan ends this CDR3, so it is likely a read error. The CDR3 DNA sequence: TGTGCCACCAGTGATGCGCGATATAGCGGTAATGAGCAGTTCCTC. It specifies CATSDARYSGNEQFL. The J gene is TRBJ2-1, the V gene TRBV6-5, with D maybe TRBD2 (6 bases). The CDR3 consists of 15 residues. Germline CDR1 reads MNHEY; CDR2 reads SVGAGI.

There are many counts of this clonotype. This chain joins TRBV5-1 and TRBJ1-1; D not certain. V lost 1 base, J lost 2 bases, and 18 bases lay in between. CDR1 is SGHRS, CDR2 YFSETQ, per germline. This CDR3 is built from 17 residues. The CDR3 sequence: CASSLFDFRRKNTEAFF. The CDR3 nucleotides read TGCGCCAGCAGCTTGTTTGACTTTAGGAGAAAAAACACTGAAGCTTTCTTT.

This clonotype was seen repeatedly, ten times or more. The genes are TRBV18 and TRBJ1-1; TRBD1 matches at 8 bases. Trimming removed 8 bases from V and 10 bases from J; junction bases left unmatched: 18. CDR3 size: 15 residues. Germline V CDR1 and CDR2: KGHSH, LQKENI. CDR3 sequence reads: CASAGEGQGISRAFF. CDR3 sequence (DNA): TGTGCCAGCGCCGGGGAAGGACAGGGAATATCGCGAGCTTTCTTT.

In its sample, this clonotype is medium-sized (0.01 to 0.1%). The chain recombines TRBV25-1 with TRBJ2-3; no firm D call. CDR1 and CDR2 from the germline V gene are MGHDK and SYGVNS. This CDR3 has 15 amino acids. The ends were cut back, 2 bases at V and 7 bases at J, with 16 bases in the middle. Here the CDR3 reads CASSEVGGELNTQYF. DNA of the CDR3: TGTGCCAGCAGTGAAGTAGGTGGAGAGCTAAATACGCAGTATTTT.

This clonotype was picked up many times. The rearrangement links TRBV6-2 or TRBV6-3 to TRBJ1-3; D is unclear. Germline loops: CDR1 MNHEY, CDR2 SVGEGT. The CDR3 totals 16 residues. V shed 2 bases and J shed 0 bases, with 11 bases lying between them. The CDR3, as DNA: TGTGCCAGCAGTTACCCGGACGGACCCTCTGGAAACACCATATATTTT. This translates into CASSYPDGPSGNTIYF.

Many counts were recorded for this clonotype. The genes are TRBV5-4 and TRBJ1-1; 7 bases map to TRBD1. Germline V gives CDR1 SGHNT, CDR2 YYREEE (reference sequence). The CDR3 extends over 16 amino acids. V gave up 4 bases and J gave up 0 bases; unmatched junction bases: 9. CDR3 DNA sequence: TGTGCCAGCAGCGCCATCCCGGGACAGATGAACACTGAAGCTTTCTTT. Translation gives CASSAIPGQMNTEAFF.

The V gene is TRBV20-1, the J gene TRBJ1-5; D call uncertain. This CDR3 region has 13 residues. Trimming took off 0 bases at V and 0 bases at J, with 3 bases between the two ends. In germline, CDR1 is DFQATT, CDR2 SNEGSKA (reference sequence). Here the CDR3 reads CSARDHSNQPQHF. The CDR3 DNA sequence: TGCAGTGCTAGAGACCATAGCAATCAGCCCCAGCATTTT.

Many counts were recorded for this clonotype. The chain is built from TRBV20-1 and TRBJ2-7, with unresolved D. CDR3 length equals 16 residues. CDR1 is DFQATT and CDR2 is SNEGSKA in the germline V gene (reference sequence). V was cut by 5 bases and J by 0 bases, with 20 bases left in between. CDR3 sequence: CSAPPVRRVSSYEQYF. The CDR3 DNA is TGCAGTGCTCCCCCCGTCAGACGGGTGAGCTCCTACGAGCAGTACTTC.

This clonotype was found many times. The V call is TRBV28, the J call TRBJ2-5; 13 nucleotides agree with TRBD2. Germline V CDR1 and CDR2: MDHEN, SYDVKM. Losses at the gene ends were 3 bases for V and 1 base for J; bases not matched to a gene: 8. The CDR3 is 18 amino acids. The CDR3 sequence is CASSFGLAGEEIQETQYF. In nucleotides, the CDR3 is TGTGCCAGCAGTTTTGGACTAGCGGGGGAAGAGATCCAAGAGACCCAGTACTTC.

Judged by abundance, this clonotype is medium-sized. The J gene is TRBJ2-3, the V gene TRBV6-1, with D possibly TRBD1 on 6 matching bases. The V and J ends lost 6 bases and 3 bases respectively, with 13 bases between them. Germline values: CDR1 MNHNS, CDR2 SASEGT. This CDR3 region has 14 residues. This CDR3 reads CASREPGTTDTQYF. CDR3 bases: TGTGCCAGCAGGGAACCCGGGACAACAGATACGCAGTATTTT.

This clonotype was counted at least ten times. The V call is TRBV20-1, the J call TRBJ2-3; 7 positions match TRBD2. J gave up 4 bases and V 4 bases, and 14 bases lay outside the gene matches. Germline-derived CDR1 and CDR2 are DFQATT and SNEGSKA (reference sequence). The CDR3 is made up of 16 amino acids. CDR3 nucleotide sequence: TGCAGTGCTATTTTACGGGGGGACCCCGGCTCAGATACGCAGTATTTT. Amino acids: CSAILRGDPGSDTQYF.

This clonotype was detected ten times or more. V is TRBV5-4 and J is TRBJ2-3; TRBD2 matches at 9 bases. CDR1 and CDR2 (germline): SGHNT, YYREEE (reference sequence). The CDR3 covers 16 residues. The V segment lost 5 bases and the J segment 0 bases; nucleotides outside the gene matches: 7. CDR3 protein: CASRTGTSTSTDTQYF. In DNA form, the CDR3 reads TGTGCCAGCAGAACCGGGACTAGCACTAGCACAGATACGCAGTATTTT.

At least ten counts were recorded for this clonotype. V usage is TRBV25-1 and J usage is TRBJ1-1; the D gene is possibly TRBD1 (6 bases). V lost 6 bases, J lost 6 bases, and 8 bases lay in between. Germline V gives CDR1 MGHDK, CDR2 SYGVNS. The CDR3 runs 11 residues. The CDR3 nucleotides are TGTGCCAGCAGCGGGGGCCCTGAAGCTTTCTTT. It is translated as CASSGGPEAFF.

The CDR3, as DNA: TGCAGCGGGGCCTGGACGGGGAACACTGAAGCTTTCTTT. This codes for CSGAWTGNTEAFF. The chain couples TRBV29-1 to TRBJ1-1, with D unclear. Germline CDR1 and CDR2: SQVTM and ANQGSEA. CDR3 length: 13 amino acids. Deletions cut 7 bases from V and 1 base from J, with 13 bases between.

Many counts were recorded for this clonotype. The chain links TRBV6-1 to TRBJ2-1; TRBD1 matches 9 bases. The CDR3 is made up of 17 amino acids. J gave up 8 bases and V 3 bases, and 14 bases lay outside the gene matches. Germline CDR1 is MNHNS and CDR2 is SASEGT. The CDR3 spells CASSDLTGGQGGDEQFF. For the CDR3, the DNA is TGTGCCAGCAGTGATCTAACCGGGGGACAGGGAGGCGATGAGCAGTTCTTC.

This clonotype came up many times. The rearrangement joins TRBV20-1 to TRBJ1-1; unclear D gene. Germline V CDR1 and CDR2: DFQATT, SNEGSKA (reference sequence). The CDR3 extends over 12 amino acids. Trimming shortened V by 3 bases and J by 2 bases, and 7 bases separated the two germline ends. CDR3 DNA: TGCAGTGCTAGGGCCGCAAACACTGAAGCTTTCTTT. This translates into CSARAANTEAFF.

The genes are TRBV4-1 and TRBJ2-2; TRBD1 matches at 8 bases. Germline V gene lookup returns CDR1 MGHRA and CDR2 YSYEKL. This CDR3 contains 18 residues. J was trimmed by 1 base and V by 7 bases; bases with no gene match: 14. The chain's CDR3 is CASNIGIGQGGNTGELFF. CDR3 sequence (DNA): TGCGCCAGCAACATCGGAATAGGACAGGGCGGGAACACCGGGGAGCTGTTTTTT.

This clonotype has a handful of counts. The CDR3 sequence: CASSLSVANTGELFF. The CDR3 DNA is TGTGCCAGCAGTTTAAGCGTCGCGAACACCGGGGAGCTGTTTTTT. The chain recombines TRBV12-3 or TRBV12-4 with TRBJ2-2; D gene unclear. The CDR3 covers 15 residues. With 2 bases removed from V and 0 bases from J, the gap between germline ends came to 7 bases.

This clonotype was detected many times. The V call is TRBV7-2, the J call TRBJ2-7; 9 positions agree with TRBD1. The germline CDR1 and CDR2 sequences are SGHTA and FQGNSA. The V gene end was trimmed by 5 bases and the J gene end by 2 bases; junction bases not matched to a gene: 4. The CDR3 is 14 residues long. This chain's CDR3 is CASSGDRETYEQYF. CDR3 coding DNA: TGTGCCAGCAGCGGGGACAGGGAGACCTACGAGCAGTACTTC.

This clonotype was recorded once. A much larger clone sits a single nucleotide away, making a read error possible. The V call is TRBV6-2 or TRBV6-3, the J call TRBJ2-7; D unresolved. Germline V gives CDR1 MNHEY, CDR2 SVGEGT. CDR3 length: 14 residues. In DNA form, the CDR3 reads TGTGCCAGCAGTTACTCAGACACCTCCTCCGAGCAGTACGTC. Translated, it gives CASSYSDTSSEQYV.

To note about this clonotype: This clone may be a read error of a much larger clone one base away. V usage is TRBV20-1 and J usage is TRBJ2-7, with 11 bases aligning to TRBD1. The CDR3 has 15 residues. Looked up from germline, CDR1 is DFQATT and CDR2 is SNEGSKA (reference sequence). Trimming at V came to 7 bases and at J to 4 bases, leaving 12 bases not matched to a gene. The CDR3 sequence: CSGRPSGTGGYEQYF. CDR3 DNA sequence: TGCAGTGGTAGGCCGTCGGGGACAGGGGGGTACGAGCAGTACTTC.